Following are 17 T cell receptor beta chains from one sample sequenced in a study of T cells expressing NK-cell markers. TCRdb re-called the 5' RACE reads and catalogs CDR3 proteins one per entry, DNA excluded. This sample's table has about 370,000 distinct CDR3 sequences. Sequenced material: blood T cells: a sorted CD56 or NKG2C T cell subset, CD4+ or CD8+ T cells, or bulk PBMC T cells (not recorded which). The origin of the receptors is a woman aged 50 to 65 in good health.

This chain uses TRBV12-3 or TRBV12-4 with TRBJ2-7; TCRdb gives TRBD1 as the D gene, but with no DNA this cannot be confirmed. This CDR3 has 15 residues. The CDR3 spells CASSSSRGISYEQYF.

V usage is TRBV7-8 and J usage is TRBJ2-7. Germline V gene data show CDR1 as SGHVS and CDR2 as FQNEAQ. The CDR3 is 15 amino acids. The CDR3 here is CASSSKGFAVDEQYF.

The rearrangement uses TRBV20-1 and TRBJ1-1; the D gene TCRdb calls, TRBD1, cannot be checked with no DNA. Germline-derived CDR1 and CDR2 are DFQATT and SNEGSKA (reference sequence). CDR3 size: 12 residues. The CDR3 spells CSAFSGGTEAFF.

The chain uses TRBV19 and TRBJ2-4; as DNA is missing, the TRBD1 call by TCRdb cannot be tested. The germline CDR1 and CDR2 sequences are LNHDA and SQIVND (reference sequence). CDR3 length equals 14 residues. The CDR3: CASSREGPQNIQYF.

This chain joins TRBV6-5 and TRBJ2-3; checking the TCRdb D call of TRBD1 is not possible without DNA. CDR1 and CDR2 (germline): MNHEY, SVGAGI. The CDR3 totals 17 residues. CDR3 protein: CASSYSGSGGDLDTQYF.

This rearrangement joins TRBV7-2 to TRBJ2-5. The CDR3 contains 15 residues. Germline loops: CDR1 SGHTA, CDR2 FQGNSA. CDR3 protein: CASSLALAHQETQYF.

This rearrangement joins TRBV20-1 to TRBJ2-4; the D call of TRBD1 rests on TCRdb alone, since no DNA is present to check it. Germline-derived CDR1 and CDR2 are DFQATT and SNEGSKA (reference sequence). This CDR3 is 14 amino acids long. The CDR3: CSARDPKGGNIQYF.

The chain links TRBV10-3 to TRBJ1-2; TCRdb's assignment of TRBD1 cannot be checked, as there is no DNA. The CDR3 loop spans 13 amino acids. In germline, CDR1 is ENHRY, CDR2 SYGVKD. This chain's CDR3 is CAIKTDSSYGYTF.

The V call is TRBV20-1, the J call TRBJ2-1; no DNA is available, so the TRBD2 call from TCRdb remains unchecked. This CDR3 is built from 16 residues. Germline V gives CDR1 DFQATT, CDR2 SNEGSKA (reference sequence). CDR3: CSARPGGASGHNEQFF.

The chain couples TRBV28 to TRBJ2-5; no DNA is available, so the TRBD2 call from TCRdb remains unchecked. The germline V gene has CDR1 MDHEN and CDR2 SYDVKM. The CDR3 has 12 amino acids. The CDR3 loop reads CASSSGYETQYF.

The CDR3 region is CSASEGGRGQPQHF. The chain employs TRBV20-1 and TRBJ1-5. CDR3 length: 14 residues. Germline values: CDR1 DFQATT, CDR2 SNEGSKA (reference sequence).

CDR3 amino acids: CASSQAPGHNYEQYF. The chain links TRBV14 to TRBJ2-7; checking the TCRdb D call of TRBD1 is not possible without DNA. The CDR3 covers 15 residues. CDR1 is SGHDN and CDR2 is FVKESK in the germline V gene. Full variable domain (missing parts from reference TRBV14 and TRBJ2-7): EAGVTQFPSHSVIEKGQTVTLRCDPISGHDNLYWYRRVMGKEIKFLLHFVKESKQDESGMPNNRFLAERTGGTYSTLKVQPAELEDSGVYFCASSQAPGHNYEQYFGPGTRLTVT.

The V and J genes are TRBV2 and TRBJ2-3. Germline CDR1 is SNHLY and CDR2 is FYNNEI. The CDR3 spans 16 residues. The CDR3 here is CASSDLDWISTDTQYF. The full variable domain, its missing parts supplied by reference TRBV2 and TRBJ2-3, is EPEVTQTPSHQVTQMGQEVILRCVPISNHLYFYWYRQILGQKVEFLVSFYNNEISEKSEIFDDQFSVERPDGSNFTLKIRSTKLEDSAMYFCASSDLDWISTDTQYFGPGTRLTVL.

This chain connects TRBV7-6 to TRBJ2-2; TCRdb indicates TRBD1, and absent DNA this call remains unverified. Germline lookup yields CDR1 SGHVS and CDR2 FNYEAQ. The CDR3 has 13 residues. CDR3 loop: CASSLAGGRELFF.

The chain carries TRBV20-1 and TRBJ2-2. The CDR3 sequence is 16 residues long. Germline values: CDR1 DFQATT, CDR2 SNEGSKA (reference sequence). The CDR3 sequence is CSARDGQGIGTGELFF.

The chain combines TRBV5-1 with TRBJ2-1; TCRdb's D call, TRBD1, is unchecked because there is no DNA. The CDR3 extends over 15 amino acids. CDR1 and CDR2 (germline): SGHRS, YFSETQ. The CDR3 spells CASSLDRGRYNEQFF. Filled out from reference TRBV5-1 and TRBJ2-1, the complete variable domain reads KAGVTQTPRYLIKTRGQQVTLSCSPISGHRSVSWYQQTPGQGLQFLFEYFSETQRNKGNFPGRFSGRQFSNSRSEMNVSTLELGDSALYLCASSLDRGRYNEQFFGPGTRLTVL.

The rearrangement links TRBV5-1 to TRBJ1-1. CDR1 is SGHRS and CDR2 is YFSETQ in the germline V gene. The CDR3 is 13 residues long. CDR3 protein: CASRVSMNTEAFF.